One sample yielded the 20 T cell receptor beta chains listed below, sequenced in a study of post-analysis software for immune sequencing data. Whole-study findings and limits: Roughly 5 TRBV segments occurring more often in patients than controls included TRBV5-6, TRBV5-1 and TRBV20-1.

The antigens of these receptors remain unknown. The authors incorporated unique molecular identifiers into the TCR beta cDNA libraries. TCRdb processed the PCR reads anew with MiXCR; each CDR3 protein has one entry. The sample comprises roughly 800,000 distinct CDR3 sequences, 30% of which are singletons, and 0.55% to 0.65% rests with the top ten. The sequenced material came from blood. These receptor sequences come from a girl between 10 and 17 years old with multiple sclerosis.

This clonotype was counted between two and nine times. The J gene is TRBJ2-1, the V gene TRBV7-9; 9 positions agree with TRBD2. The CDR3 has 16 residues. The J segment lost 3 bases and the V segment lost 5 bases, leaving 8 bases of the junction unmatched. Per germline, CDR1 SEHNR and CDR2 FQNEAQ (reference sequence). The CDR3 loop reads CASSPSGSGGYNEQFF. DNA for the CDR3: TGTGCCAGCAGCCCCTCGGGTAGCGGGGGCTACAATGAGCAGTTCTTC.

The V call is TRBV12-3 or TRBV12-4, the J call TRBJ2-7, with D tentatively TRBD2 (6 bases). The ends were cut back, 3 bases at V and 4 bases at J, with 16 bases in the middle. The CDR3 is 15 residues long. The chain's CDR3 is CASSLVWRGSYEQYF. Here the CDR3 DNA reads TGTGCCAGCAGTTTGGTTTGGAGGGGTTCGTACGAGCAGTACTTC.

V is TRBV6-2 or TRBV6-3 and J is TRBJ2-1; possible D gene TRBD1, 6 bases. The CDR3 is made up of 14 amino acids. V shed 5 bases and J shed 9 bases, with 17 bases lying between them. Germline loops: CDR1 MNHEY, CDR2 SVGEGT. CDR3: CASSPGLWGPEQFF. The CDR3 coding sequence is TGTGCCAGCAGTCCCGGTCTTTGGGGGCCTGAGCAGTTCTTC.

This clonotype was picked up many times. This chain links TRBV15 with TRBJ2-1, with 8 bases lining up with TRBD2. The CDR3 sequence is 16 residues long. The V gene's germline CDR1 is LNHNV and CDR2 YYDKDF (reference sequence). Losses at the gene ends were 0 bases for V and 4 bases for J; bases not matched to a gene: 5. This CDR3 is CATSRDQRGYYNEQFF. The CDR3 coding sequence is TGTGCCACCAGCAGAGACCAGCGGGGGTATTACAATGAGCAGTTCTTC.

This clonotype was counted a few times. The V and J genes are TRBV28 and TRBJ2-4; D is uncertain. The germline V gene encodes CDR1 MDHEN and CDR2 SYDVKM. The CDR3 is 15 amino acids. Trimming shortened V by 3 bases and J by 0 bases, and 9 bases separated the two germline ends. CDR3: CASSFSSLAKNIQYF. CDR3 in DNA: TGTGCCAGCAGTTTTTCCAGCCTAGCCAAAAACATTCAGTACTTC.

The CDR3 here is CASSPHPLAGGGVEQFF. The CDR3 DNA is TGTGCCAGCAGCCCTCACCCCCTAGCGGGAGGGGGGGTGGAGCAGTTCTTC. This chain uses TRBV9 with TRBJ2-1, with 12 bases aligning to TRBD2. V shed 4 bases and J 10 bases; nucleotides not matched to a gene: 15. There are 17 residues in the CDR3. CDR1 is SGDLS, CDR2 YYNGEE, per germline. The variable domain in full, completed from reference TRBV9 and TRBJ2-1, reads DSGVTQTPKHLITATGQRVTLRCSPRSGDLSVYWYQQSLDQGLQFLIQYYNGEERAKGNILERFSAQQFPDLHSELNLSSLELGDSALYFCASSPHPLAGGGVEQFFGPGTRLTVL.

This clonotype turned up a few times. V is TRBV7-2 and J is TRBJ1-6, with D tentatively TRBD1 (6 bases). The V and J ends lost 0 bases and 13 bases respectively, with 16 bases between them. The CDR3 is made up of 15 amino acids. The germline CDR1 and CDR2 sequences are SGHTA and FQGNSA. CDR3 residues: CASSLAGGSSAPLHF. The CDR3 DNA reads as TGTGCCAGCAGCTTAGCGGGGGGCAGTAGTGCTCCCCTCCACTTT.

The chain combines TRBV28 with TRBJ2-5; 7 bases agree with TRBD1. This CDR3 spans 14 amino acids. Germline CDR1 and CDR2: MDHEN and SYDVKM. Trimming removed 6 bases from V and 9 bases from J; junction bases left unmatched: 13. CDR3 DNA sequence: TGTGCCAGCAGCAAGTCCGGGACAGTCAGCGCCCAGTACTTC. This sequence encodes CASSKSGTVSAQYF.

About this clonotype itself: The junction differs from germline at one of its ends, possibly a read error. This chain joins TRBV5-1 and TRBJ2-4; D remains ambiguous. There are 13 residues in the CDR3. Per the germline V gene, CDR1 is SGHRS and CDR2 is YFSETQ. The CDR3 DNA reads TGCGCCAGCGGCTTGACGGACCCAAGCATTCAGTACTTC. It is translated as CASGLTDPSIQYF.

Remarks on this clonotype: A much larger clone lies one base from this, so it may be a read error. This CDR3 is CASNQLAGSYNEQFF. In DNA, the CDR3 is TGCGCCAGCAACCAACTAGCGGGCTCCTACAATGAGCAGTTCTTC. The genes are TRBV4-3 and TRBJ2-1; 9 bases agree with TRBD2. Germline V gene lookup returns CDR1 LGHNA and CDR2 YSLEER. This CDR3 is 15 amino acids long.

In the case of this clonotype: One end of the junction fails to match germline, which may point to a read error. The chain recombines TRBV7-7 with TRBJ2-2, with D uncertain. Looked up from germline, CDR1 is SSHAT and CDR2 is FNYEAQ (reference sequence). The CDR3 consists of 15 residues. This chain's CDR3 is CASSSSTENTGELFF. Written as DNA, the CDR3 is TGTGCTAGCAGCTCCTCCACAGAGAACACCGGGGAGCTGTTTTTT. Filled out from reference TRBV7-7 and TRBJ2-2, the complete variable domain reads GAGVSQSPRYKVTKRGQDVTLRCDPISSHATLYWYQQALGQGPEFLTYFNYEAQPDKSGLPSDRFSAERPEGSISTLTIQRTEQRDSAMYRCASSSSTENTGELFFGEGSRLTVL.

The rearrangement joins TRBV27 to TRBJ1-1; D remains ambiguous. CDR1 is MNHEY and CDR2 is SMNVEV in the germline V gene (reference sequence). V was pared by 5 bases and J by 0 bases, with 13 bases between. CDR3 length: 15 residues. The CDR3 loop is CASSATAQVNTEAFF. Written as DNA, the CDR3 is TGTGCCAGCAGTGCTACAGCGCAGGTGAACACTGAAGCTTTCTTT.

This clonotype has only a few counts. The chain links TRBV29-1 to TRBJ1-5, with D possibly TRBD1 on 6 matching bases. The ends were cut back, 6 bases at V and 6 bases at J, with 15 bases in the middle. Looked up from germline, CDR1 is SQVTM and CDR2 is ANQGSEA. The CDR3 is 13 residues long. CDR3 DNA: TGCAGCGTATCGACAGGAGGGAGTCAGCCCCAGCATTTT. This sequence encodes CSVSTGGSQPQHF.

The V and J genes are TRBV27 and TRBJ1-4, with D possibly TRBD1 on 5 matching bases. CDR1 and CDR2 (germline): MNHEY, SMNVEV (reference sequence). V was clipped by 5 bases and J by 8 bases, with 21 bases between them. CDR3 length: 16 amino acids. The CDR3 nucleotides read TGTGCCAGCAGTCCAAATCCGGGACCGTGGGAGGAAAAACTGTTTTTT. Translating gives CASSPNPGPWEEKLFF.

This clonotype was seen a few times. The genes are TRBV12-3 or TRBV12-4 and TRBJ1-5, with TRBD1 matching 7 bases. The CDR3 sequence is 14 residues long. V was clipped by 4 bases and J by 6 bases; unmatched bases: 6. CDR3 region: CASSSEGALQPQHF. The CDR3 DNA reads TGTGCCAGCAGTTCCGAGGGGGCTCTTCAGCCCCAGCATTTT.

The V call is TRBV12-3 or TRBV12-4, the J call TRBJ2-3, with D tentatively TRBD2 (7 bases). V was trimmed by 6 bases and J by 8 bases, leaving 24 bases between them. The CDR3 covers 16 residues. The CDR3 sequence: CASSSPGGGGSGTQYF. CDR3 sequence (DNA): TGTGCCAGCAGCAGTCCTGGAGGGGGGGGGAGTGGTACGCAGTATTTT.

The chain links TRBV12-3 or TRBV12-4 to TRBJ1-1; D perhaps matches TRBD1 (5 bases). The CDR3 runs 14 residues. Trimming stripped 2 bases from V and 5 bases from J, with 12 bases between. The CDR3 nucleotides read TGTGCCAGCAGTTTATCCACCCGGGGGACTGAAGCTTTCTTT. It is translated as CASSLSTRGTEAFF.

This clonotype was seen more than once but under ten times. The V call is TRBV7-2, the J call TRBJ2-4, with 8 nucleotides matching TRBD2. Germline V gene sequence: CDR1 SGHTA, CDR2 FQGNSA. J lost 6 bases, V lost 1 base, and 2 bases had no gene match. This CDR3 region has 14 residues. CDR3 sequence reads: CASSLGRGGNIQYF. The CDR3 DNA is TGTGCCAGCAGCTTAGGTCGGGGGGGAAACATTCAGTACTTC. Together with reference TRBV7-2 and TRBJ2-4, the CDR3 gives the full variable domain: GAGVSQSPSNKVTEKGKDVELRCDPISGHTALYWYRQSLGQGLEFLIYFQGNSAPDKSGLPSDRFSAERTGGSVSTLTIQRTQQEDSAVYLCASSLGRGGNIQYFGAGTRLSVL.

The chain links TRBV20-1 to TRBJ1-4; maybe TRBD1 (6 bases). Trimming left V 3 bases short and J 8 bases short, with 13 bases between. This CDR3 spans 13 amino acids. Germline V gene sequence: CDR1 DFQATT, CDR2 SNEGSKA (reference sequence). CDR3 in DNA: TGCAGTGCTAGGGGGGGCAGGTTCGAAAAACTGTTTTTT. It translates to CSARGGRFEKLFF.

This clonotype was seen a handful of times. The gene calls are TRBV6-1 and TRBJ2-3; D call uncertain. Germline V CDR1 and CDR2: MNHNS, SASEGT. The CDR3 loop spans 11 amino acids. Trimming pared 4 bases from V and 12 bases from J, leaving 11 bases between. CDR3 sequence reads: CASSGASSQYF. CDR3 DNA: TGTGCCAGCAGTGGGGCCTCAAGTCAGTATTTT.